This T cell receptor beta chain derives from a study of PD-L1 blockade in urothelial cancer. Across the study: Between 0 and 3 prior chemotherapy regimens had been given to patients.

Profiled with immunoSEQ multiplex PCR; TCRdb holds only in-frame clones, not every one. The sample holds around 66,000 clones, 85% to 90% seen once. Time point indicated: peripheral blood 6 weeks after treatment start. The diagnosis in patients was locally advanced or metastatic urothelial carcinoma. Trimming took 4 bases from V and 0 from J, leaving 22 bases between them. This CDR3 is 18 amino acids long. Germline lookup yields CDR1 SGHVT and CDR2 SQSDAQ. This clonotype originated in a man aged 60-69 years with urothelial cancer. The sample consisted of PBMCs, taken around atezolizumab (anti-PD-L1) treatment. V usage is TRBV7-4 and J usage is TRBJ2-7; D is perhaps TRBD1 (8 bases). In DNA form, the CDR3 reads TGTGCCAGCAGCTCTCGAACAGGGGGGGATTTTAGCTCCTACGAGCAGTACTTC. As protein: CASSSRTGGDFSSYEQYF. Together with reference TRBV7-4 and TRBJ2-7, the CDR3 gives the full variable domain: GAGVSQSPRYKVAKRGRDVALRCDSISGHVTLYWYRQTLGQGSEVLTYSQSDAQRDKSGRPSGRFSAERPERSVSTLKIQRTEQGDSAVYLCASSSRTGGDFSSYEQYFGPGTRLTVT.